Below are 5 T cell receptor beta chains sequenced from a single sample in a study of shared clonotypes between healthy human individuals. The method was immunoSEQ multiplex PCR; TCRdb's version includes in-frame clones alone and lacks a portion of them. The sample carries 1.6 million or so clones, around 97% recorded once. Sequencing input: naive CD4+ T cells sorted from blood. Subset reported: CD45RA+ positively selected. These receptor sequences come from a man aged 30-40 years in good health.

CDR3 DNA sequence: TGTGCCAGCAGCCAAGCTAGCGGGAGCAGAGCTAGCTCCTACGAGCAGTACTTC. Encoded protein: CASSQASGSRASSYEQYF. This chain links TRBV4-2 with TRBJ2-7; the match to TRBD2 covers 10 bases. CDR1 and CDR2 (germline): LGHNA, YNFKEQ. There are 18 residues in the CDR3. Trimming took 1 base from V and 0 from J; bases not matched to a gene: 9.

The chain employs TRBV6-5 and TRBJ2-5; 7 bases match TRBD1. Trimming took 7 bases from V and 0 from J; bases not matched to a gene: 5. This CDR3 has 14 residues. Germline CDR1 MNHEY, CDR2 SVGAGI. CDR3 in amino acids: CASNTGTDQETQYF. CDR3 DNA: TGTGCCAGCAATACAGGGACAGACCAAGAGACCCAGTACTTC.

V gene TRBV18 combines with J gene TRBJ2-3; 12 nucleotides agree with TRBD2. The CDR3 is made up of 19 amino acids. V was pared by 5 bases and J by 3 bases, with 15 bases of the junction left unmatched. CDR1 and CDR2 from the germline V gene are KGHSH and LQKENI. In DNA, the CDR3 is TGTGCCAGCTCATTACTATCGGCTAGCGGGAGGGCCAGGACAGATACGCAGTATTTT. The encoded protein is CASSLLSASGRARTDTQYF. Supplemented by reference TRBV18 and TRBJ2-3, the full variable domain reads NAGVMQNPRHLVRRRGQEARLRCSPMKGHSHVYWYRQLPEEGLKFMVYLQKENIIDESGMPKERFSAEFPKEGPSILRIQQVVRGDSAAYFCASSLLSASGRARTDTQYFGPGTRLTVL.

The chain links TRBV13 to TRBJ1-2; perhaps TRBD1 as D (6 bases). The V and J ends lost 1 base and 4 bases respectively, with 25 bases between them. Germline V CDR1 and CDR2: PRHDT, FYEKMQ (reference sequence). The CDR3 consists of 19 residues. The CDR3 loop reads CASSLDVISPGGSGYGYTF. The DNA of the CDR3 is TGTGCCAGCAGCTTAGACGTAATTTCCCCTGGGGGCTCCGGCTATGGCTACACCTTC. Full variable domain (missing parts from reference TRBV13 and TRBJ1-2): AAGVIQSPRHLIKEKRETATLKCYPIPRHDTVYWYQQGPGQDPQFLISFYEKMQSDKGSIPDRFSAQQFSDYHSELNMSSLELGDSALYFCASSLDVISPGGSGYGYTFGSGTRLTVV.

V usage is TRBV19 and J usage is TRBJ2-3; D possibly corresponds to TRBD2 (5 bases). V was shortened by 9 bases and J by 6 bases, with 16 bases between the two germline ends. The CDR3 is 13 amino acids. In germline, CDR1 is LNHDA, CDR2 SQIVND (reference sequence). The CDR3 region has the DNA TGTGCCAGCAAAGGACTGCGTGTGGATACGCAGTATTTT. Its protein is CASKGLRVDTQYF.